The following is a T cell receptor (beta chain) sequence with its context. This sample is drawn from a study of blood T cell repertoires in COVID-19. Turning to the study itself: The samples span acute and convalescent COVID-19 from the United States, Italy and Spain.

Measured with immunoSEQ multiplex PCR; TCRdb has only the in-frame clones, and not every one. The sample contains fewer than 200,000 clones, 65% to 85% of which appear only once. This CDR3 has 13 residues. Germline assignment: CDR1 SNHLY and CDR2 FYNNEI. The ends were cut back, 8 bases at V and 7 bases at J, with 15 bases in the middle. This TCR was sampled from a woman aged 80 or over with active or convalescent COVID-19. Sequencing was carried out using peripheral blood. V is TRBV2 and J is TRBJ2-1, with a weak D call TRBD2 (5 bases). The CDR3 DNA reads TGTGCCAGCCTCCATTCTAGCATGAATGAGCAGTTCTTC. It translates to CASLHSSMNEQFF.